This T cell receptor beta chain emerged from a study of blood T cell repertoires in COVID-19. Germline CDR1 and CDR2: GTSNPN and SVGIG (reference sequence). The CDR3 loop spans 12 amino acids. V shed 2 bases and J 15 bases; nucleotides not matched to a gene: 10. Original analysis: How many nucleated cells were present was estimated from reference gene primer amplification. Sequenced by immunoSEQ multiplex PCR; TCRdb stores in-frame clones only, minus some. The V and J calls and clone size come from that table; D and trimming were worked out from the DNA. The table shows about 66,000 clones, with roughly 86% occurring only once.

The chain uses TRBV30 and TRBJ2-1; 7 positions agree with TRBD2. The TCR sequence derives from a man aged 50-59 years with active COVID-19. The sequencing input was peripheral blood. The CDR3: CAWSPRWRESFF. The CDR3 nucleotides are TGTGCCTGGAGTCCCCGATGGCGGGAGTCGTTCTTC.